The following is a T cell receptor (beta chain) sequence with its context. The V segment lost 2 bases and the J segment 7 bases; nucleotides outside the gene matches: 11. Per germline, CDR1 SGDLS and CDR2 YYNGEE. This CDR3 contains 15 residues. Only in-frame clones appear in the TCRdb table, and some are missing; sequencing was by immunoSEQ multiplex PCR. This repertoire shows 150,000 or so clones, about nine tenths found once; its top ten account for around 5%. The data were taken from a study of T cell responses to AZD1222 COVID-19 vaccine. The TCR sequence derives from an adult in good health. The specimen was peripheral blood, collected on day 0 of AZD1222 vaccination. The rearrangement uses TRBV9 and TRBJ1-1; 7 bases match TRBD1. The CDR3 sequence: CASSVTGTAYGEAFF. The CDR3 DNA reads TGTGCCAGCAGCGTGACCGGGACAGCATATGGTGAAGCTTTCTTT.